A single sample gave rise to the 19 T cell receptor beta chains below, sequenced in a study of T cell repertoires in cytomegalovirus infection. What these receptors recognize is not known. MiXCR, applied by TCRdb to the reads, yields one record per CDR3 protein. The sample contains about 830,000 distinct CDR3 sequences, 32% of which appear only once. Here the sequenced sample was cultured CD8+ T cells from PBMCs, taken from culture after CMV antigen stimulation. These receptor sequences come from a human donor in good health (CMV status not recorded). Some clones in this sample may be carry-over from other donors' samples.

At least ten counts were recorded for this clonotype. This rearrangement joins TRBV7-6 to TRBJ2-3; weak D call: TRBD1 (7 bases). V was trimmed by 4 bases and J by 1 base, leaving 21 bases between them. Germline V lookup: CDR1 SGHVS, CDR2 FNYEAQ. This CDR3 is 18 amino acids long. CDR3: CASSSTGRSPRGTDTQYF. Written as DNA, the CDR3 is TGTGCCAGCAGCTCGACAGGGAGGTCCCCGCGGGGCACAGATACGCAGTATTTT.

The chain joins TRBV6-2 or TRBV6-3 to TRBJ2-1; no reliable D call. This CDR3 has 14 residues. The germline V gene has CDR1 MNHEY and CDR2 SVGEGT. Trimming took 8 bases from V and 0 from J, leaving 11 bases between them. The CDR3 DNA reads as TGTGCCAGCCGTGACATTAGCTCCTACAATGAGCAGTTCTTC. Protein sequence: CASRDISSYNEQFF.

This clonotype occurred a few times. The chain links TRBV27 to TRBJ1-2, with D uncertain. The ends were cut back, 11 bases at V and 2 bases at J, with 15 bases in the middle. The CDR3 is 13 amino acids. In germline, CDR1 is MNHEY, CDR2 SMNVEV (reference sequence). CDR3 protein: CAVFVPGNYGYTF. The CDR3 bases are TGTGCCGTCTTCGTGCCTGGAAACTATGGCTACACCTTC.

This clonotype was seen a few times. This chain joins TRBV7-3 and TRBJ2-1, with D uncertain. Germline assignment: CDR1 SGHTA and CDR2 FQGTGA. The CDR3 has 13 amino acids. V was shortened by 2 bases and J by 10 bases, with 12 bases between the two germline ends. CDR3 residues: CASSLVAAEEQFF. CDR3 DNA sequence: TGTGCCAGCAGCTTAGTTGCGGCTGAGGAGCAGTTCTTC.

The table lists this clonotype with a few counts. This chain uses TRBV11-2 with TRBJ2-2; TRBD1 might be the D (5 bases). The length of the CDR3 is 16 residues. Germline-derived CDR1 and CDR2 are SGHAT and FQNNGV. Trimming took 2 bases from V and 2 from J, leaving 12 bases between them. The CDR3 loop reads CASSLWTTINTGELFF. CDR3 bases: TGTGCCAGCAGCTTATGGACAACCATCAACACCGGGGAGCTGTTTTTT.

This clonotype was detected ten times or more. The chain is built from TRBV7-6 and TRBJ1-3; D might be TRBD1 (5 bases). Germline V gene data show CDR1 as SGHVS and CDR2 as FNYEAQ. The CDR3 is made up of 19 amino acids. Trimming cost V 5 bases and J 0 bases, with 23 bases left between them. CDR3 sequence: CASSPSGTKKENSGNTIYF. CDR3 sequence (DNA): TGTGCCAGCAGCCCCTCCGGGACTAAGAAGGAGAACTCTGGAAACACCATATATTTT.

As DNA, the CDR3 is TGTGCCAGCAGTCCTGGGGGGGCAGGGGAAAAACTGTTTTTT. Protein product: CASSPGGAGEKLFF. The chain has TRBV28 and TRBJ1-4, with TRBD1 as a possible D gene (6 bases). CDR1 is MDHEN, CDR2 SYDVKM, per germline. CDR3 length: 14 residues. The V end was cut by 5 bases, the J end by 8 bases, with 15 bases between.

The rearrangement links TRBV28 to TRBJ2-5, with TRBD2 matching over 9 bases. The germline CDR1 and CDR2 sequences are MDHEN and SYDVKM. Germline trimming cut 8 bases from V and 3 bases from J; bases unmatched to any gene: 7. This CDR3 contains 14 residues. The CDR3 bases are TGTGCCAGCTCCAGCGGGGGGTATAAAGAGACCCAGTACTTC. It yields the protein CASSSGGYKETQYF. Full variable domain (outside the CDR3, taken from reference TRBV28 and TRBJ2-5): DVKVTQSSRYLVKRTGEKVFLECVQDMDHENMFWYRQDPGLGLRLIYFSYDVKMKEKGDIPEGYSVSREKKERFSLILESASTNQTSMYLCASSSGGYKETQYFGPGTRLLVL.

The V call is TRBV15, the J call TRBJ2-2, with 8 nucleotides matching TRBD1. The CDR3 loop spans 14 amino acids. Trimming took 4 bases from V and 8 from J; bases not matched to a gene: 6. CDR1 and CDR2 (germline): LNHNV, YYDKDF (reference sequence). This CDR3 is CATSIDRGLGELFF. The CDR3 bases are TGTGCCACCAGCATAGACAGGGGTCTAGGGGAGCTGTTTTTT.

V and J are TRBV9 and TRBJ1-1, with TRBD1 identical over 7 bases. Germline lookup yields CDR1 SGDLS and CDR2 YYNGEE. This CDR3 has 17 residues. Trimming cost V 4 bases and J 4 bases; bases outside gene matches: 16. The CDR3: CASSPSLLTGWSTEAFF. Here the CDR3 DNA reads TGTGCCAGCAGCCCCTCCTTATTGACAGGGTGGTCCACTGAAGCTTTCTTT.

The rearrangement joins TRBV7-9 to TRBJ1-1; 8 bases fit TRBD1. Trimming removed 6 bases from V and 6 bases from J; junction bases left unmatched: 9. CDR3 size: 14 residues. Per germline, CDR1 SEHNR and CDR2 FQNEAQ (reference sequence). The CDR3 bases are TGTGCCAGCAGACCAGGGGGCCGAGGGGCTGAAGCTTTCTTT. Its protein product is CASRPGGRGAEAFF.

On this clonotype: A read error may account for a junction end that differs from germline. The V gene is TRBV27, the J gene TRBJ1-4, with D unresolved. The CDR3 runs 16 residues. Germline CDR1 is MNHEY and CDR2 is SMNVEV (reference sequence). The CDR3 bases are TGTGCCAGCAGTTTATCGAGGGAGTCTCCTAATGAAAACCTGTTTTTT. It specifies CASSLSRESPNENLFF.

In its sample, this clonotype was seen a few times. V gene TRBV10-3 combines with J gene TRBJ2-7, with 7 bases identical to TRBD2. Germline trimming cut 6 bases from V and 3 bases from J; bases unmatched to any gene: 11. The CDR3 has 15 amino acids. CDR1 ENHRY and CDR2 SYGVKD come from the germline V gene. Here the CDR3 DNA reads TGTGCCATCAGAAGGGAGGGCTCCCCGCTCTACGAGCAGTACGTC. It encodes CAIRREGSPLYEQYV.

The CDR3 loop is CASSLEKYGTGRRQFF. For the CDR3, the DNA is TGTGCCAGCAGCTTAGAAAAGTACGGAACAGGGAGACGGCAGTTCTTC. The chain links TRBV13 to TRBJ2-1, with D possibly matching TRBD1 (6 bases). The germline V gene encodes CDR1 PRHDT and CDR2 FYEKMQ (reference sequence). With 1 base removed from V and 12 bases from J, the gap between germline ends came to 22 bases. This CDR3 is 16 amino acids long.

In its sample, this clonotype was seen a few times. The V gene is TRBV2, the J gene TRBJ2-7, with D possibly called TRBD1 or TRBD2 (5 bases each). Looked up from germline, CDR1 is SNHLY and CDR2 is FYNNEI. V was trimmed by 6 bases and J by 2 bases, leaving 5 bases between them. This CDR3 comprises 11 residues. CDR3 bases: TGTGCCAGCAGGGGGGCCTACGAGCAGTACGTC. Translating gives CASRGAYEQYV.

The chain carries TRBV7-9 and TRBJ2-1; D is perhaps TRBD1 (6 bases). In germline, CDR1 is SEHNR, CDR2 FQNEAQ (reference sequence). Trimming removed 2 bases from V and 6 bases from J, with 14 bases in between. The CDR3 has 15 amino acids. CDR3 DNA sequence: TGTGCCAGCAGCTTACCTCCTCGAGGGGGCAATGAGCAGTTCTTC. This translates into CASSLPPRGGNEQFF. Based on the CDR3 plus reference TRBV7-9 and TRBJ2-1, the full variable domain is DTGVSQNPRHKITKRGQNVTFRCDPISEHNRLYWYRQTLGQGPEFLTYFQNEAQLEKSRLLSDRFSAERPKGSFSTLEIQRTEQGDSAMYLCASSLPPRGGNEQFFGPGTRLTVL.

The CDR3 DNA is TGTGCCAGCAGCCAAGAGCAGGGATACTACAATGAGCAGTTCTTC. This translates into CASSQEQGYYNEQFF. V gene TRBV14 combines with J gene TRBJ2-1, with D tentatively TRBD1 (5 bases). CDR3 length equals 15 residues. V dropped 0 bases and J dropped 3 bases, with 9 bases sitting between them. Germline assignment: CDR1 SGHDN and CDR2 FVKESK.

The V gene is TRBV7-2, the J gene TRBJ2-1; D is possibly TRBD2 (6 bases). V dropped 0 bases and J dropped 4 bases, with 10 bases sitting between them. There are 15 residues in the CDR3. The germline gives CDR1 SGHTA, CDR2 FQGNSA. CDR3 sequence reads: CASSLAGGKYNEQFF. The CDR3 nucleotides read TGTGCCAGCAGCTTAGCCGGGGGAAAATACAATGAGCAGTTCTTC.

The chain recombines TRBV29-1 with TRBJ1-2; TRBD1 is a possible D gene (5 bases). Germline CDR1 and CDR2: SQVTM and ANQGSEA. V lost 6 bases, J lost 1 base, and 12 bases lay in between. The CDR3 is 13 residues long. CDR3 region: CSVPGTDNYGYTF. The CDR3 coding sequence is TGCAGCGTCCCTGGGACTGATAACTATGGCTACACCTTC.